The next 29 T cell receptor beta chains were all read from a single sample in a study of blood T cell repertoires in COVID-19. Produced via immunoSEQ multiplex PCR; TCRdb's table is partial and in-frame only. The sample includes over 25,000 clones, around 90% of them seen just once. Sequencing was carried out using peripheral blood. These receptor sequences come from a woman aged 45-59 years with active COVID-19.

The V gene is TRBV19, the J gene TRBJ1-3; no definite D call. Germline values: CDR1 LNHDA, CDR2 SQIVND (reference sequence). The CDR3 is 13 residues long. V was cut by 11 bases and J by 0 bases, with 11 bases left in between. CDR3 DNA sequence: TGTGCCGTTCGAGGCCTCTCTGGAAACACCATATATTTT. Protein: CAVRGLSGNTIYF.

J is TRBJ1-2 and V is TRBV2; a possible D gene is TRBD1 (6 bases). V lost 6 bases and J 4 bases, leaving 6 bases between the germline ends. This CDR3 comprises 11 residues. The germline CDR1 and CDR2 sequences are SNHLY and FYNNEI. Written as DNA, the CDR3 is TGTGCCAGCAGGACAGGCTATGGCTACACCTTC. Translated: CASRTGYGYTF. The whole variable domain, remainder taken from reference TRBV2 and TRBJ1-2, is EPEVTQTPSHQVTQMGQEVILRCVPISNHLYFYWYRQILGQKVEFLVSFYNNEISEKSEIFDDQFSVERPDGSNFTLKIRSTKLEDSAMYFCASRTGYGYTFGSGTRLTVV.

The CDR3 bases are TGTGCCTGGAACGACGCCGGGACAGGGAACGAGCAGTACTTC. Translated, it gives CAWNDAGTGNEQYF. The chain employs TRBV30 and TRBJ2-7, with 9 positions matching TRBD1. With V trimmed by 4 bases and J by 5 bases, 9 bases remained unmatched. Germline V gene lookup returns CDR1 GTSNPN and CDR2 SVGIG (reference sequence). CDR3 size: 14 residues.

This chain uses TRBV6-6 with TRBJ2-1, with 10 bases that match TRBD2. This CDR3 is 15 amino acids long. The V gene end was trimmed by 4 bases and the J gene end by 0 bases; junction bases not matched to a gene: 0. Looked up from germline, CDR1 is MNHNY and CDR2 is SVGAGI (reference sequence). The CDR3 sequence: CASSSSGSSYNEQFF. In DNA, the CDR3 is TGTGCCAGCAGTTCTAGCGGGAGCTCCTACAATGAGCAGTTCTTC.

The V and J genes are TRBV29-1 and TRBJ1-1, with D possibly being TRBD1 (5 bases). The germline V gene has CDR1 SQVTM and CDR2 ANQGSEA. Deletions cut 4 bases from V and 4 bases from J, with 13 bases between. CDR3 length: 13 amino acids. CDR3 residues: CSVVRGLSTEAFF. The CDR3 DNA follows: TGCAGCGTTGTTCGGGGGTTGAGCACTGAAGCTTTCTTT.

The chain joins TRBV28 to TRBJ1-2, with 7 bases identical to TRBD1. Per the germline V gene, CDR1 is MDHEN and CDR2 is SYDVKM. The CDR3 runs to 11 residues. The V and J ends lost 4 bases and 13 bases, in that order; junction bases with no gene match: 6. The CDR3 here is CASSSRQGVTF. In DNA, the CDR3 is TGTGCCAGCAGTTCCAGACAGGGCGTCACCTTC.

The rearrangement links TRBV28 to TRBJ2-2; 14 bases are a match to TRBD2. The CDR3 is 20 amino acids. Per germline, CDR1 MDHEN and CDR2 SYDVKM. Losses at the gene ends were 1 base for V and 2 bases for J; bases not matched to a gene: 9. CDR3 in DNA: TGTGCCAGCAGTTTATCCCCTCGACTAGCGGGAGGGATTAACACCGGGGAGCTGTTTTTT. Its protein product is CASSLSPRLAGGINTGELFF.

The CDR3 DNA is TGTGCCAGTAGTAGCCCGGGACAGGGAATTAGGGAGCAGTTCTTC. Residues: CASSSPGQGIREQFF. The rearrangement joins TRBV19 to TRBJ2-1, with 9 bases matching TRBD1. This CDR3 spans 15 amino acids. The V gene end was trimmed by 4 bases and the J gene end by 10 bases; junction bases not matched to a gene: 11. CDR1 and CDR2 from the germline V gene are LNHDA and SQIVND (reference sequence).

The V gene is TRBV10-3, the J gene TRBJ2-6; D possibly corresponds to TRBD1 (5 bases). V lost 4 bases to trimming and J lost 7 bases, with 14 bases between them. From germline, CDR1 is ENHRY and CDR2 SYGVKD. The CDR3 contains 15 residues. CDR3 in amino acids: CAISGGGPVANVLTF. The CDR3 DNA follows: TGTGCCATCAGTGGGGGCGGCCCGGTAGCCAACGTCCTGACTTTC.

The chain couples TRBV6-6 to TRBJ1-1, with D perhaps matching TRBD1 (5 bases). The CDR3 loop spans 15 amino acids. The germline V and J ends were trimmed by 4 bases and 1 base, with 13 bases remaining between them. The germline gives CDR1 MNHNY, CDR2 SVGAGI (reference sequence). The CDR3 region is CASSSPGVTNTEAFF. In DNA form, the CDR3 reads TGTGCCAGCAGTTCCCCGGGGGTAACGAACACTGAAGCTTTCTTT.

The chain combines TRBV6-6 with TRBJ1-3; the D is unclear. The V gene's germline CDR1 is MNHNY and CDR2 SVGAGI (reference sequence). Trimming removed 8 bases from V and 3 bases from J, with 14 bases in between. The CDR3 spans 14 residues. CDR3 amino acids: CASCGSRIGNTIYF. The CDR3 nucleotides are TGTGCCAGCTGCGGCAGTCGGATTGGAAACACCATATATTTT.

This sequence joins TRBV18 and TRBJ1-4; 7 nucleotides match TRBD1. J lost 4 bases, V lost 3 bases, and 5 bases had no gene match. The CDR3 is 15 amino acids. Per the germline V gene, CDR1 is KGHSH and CDR2 is LQKENI. Written as DNA, the CDR3 is TGTGCCAGCTCACCCCCGGGACAGTTTAATGAAAAACTGTTTTTT. Its protein product is CASSPPGQFNEKLFF. Full variable domain (missing parts from reference TRBV18 and TRBJ1-4): NAGVMQNPRHLVRRRGQEARLRCSPMKGHSHVYWYRQLPEEGLKFMVYLQKENIIDESGMPKERFSAEFPKEGPSILRIQQVVRGDSAAYFCASSPPGQFNEKLFFGSGTQLSVL.

This chain uses TRBV6-5 with TRBJ1-4; 9 bases match TRBD1. After removal of 7 bases from V and 7 bases from J, the junction contained 7 bases not matched to a gene. From germline, CDR1 is MNHEY and CDR2 SVGAGI. CDR3 length: 14 residues. This CDR3 is CASTSTGGGEKLFF. The CDR3 DNA sequence: TGTGCCAGCACCTCGACAGGGGGGGGTGAAAAACTGTTTTTT.

The chain couples TRBV3-1 (or the pseudogene TRBV3-2) to TRBJ2-6, with TRBD1 as a possible D gene (5 bases). This CDR3 spans 18 amino acids. Germline V gene data show CDR1 as LGHDT and CDR2 as YNNKEL (reference sequence). V was clipped by 0 bases and J by 2 bases, with 14 bases between them. In DNA, the CDR3 is TGTGCCAGCAGCCAAGAAGGGCGGTTGGGGCCTGGGGCCAACGTCCTGACTTTC. It yields the protein CASSQEGRLGPGANVLTF.

The genes are TRBV10-1 and TRBJ2-1; 9 positions match TRBD2. Germline CDR1 WNHNN, CDR2 SYGVQD (reference sequence). With V trimmed by 5 bases and J by 0 bases, 5 bases remained unmatched. The CDR3 length is 16 residues. DNA for the CDR3: TGCGCCAGCAGTCGCGGGAGGGCGAGCTCCTACAATGAGCAGTTCTTC. Residues: CASSRGRASSYNEQFF.

The rearrangement joins TRBV30 to TRBJ2-2; TRBD1 might be the D (6 bases). Germline assignment: CDR1 GTSNPN and CDR2 SVGIG (reference sequence). V gave up 4 bases and J gave up 1 base, with 10 bases separating them. This CDR3 has 14 residues. CDR3 nucleotide sequence: TGTGCCTGGACCAGGGGCGGGAACACCGGGGAGCTGTTTTTT. This encodes CAWTRGGNTGELFF.

The J gene is TRBJ2-1, the V gene TRBV7-3; the D gene is possibly TRBD1 (6 bases). V was cut by 5 bases and J by 7 bases, with 12 bases left in between. CDR1 is SGHTA and CDR2 is FQGTGA in the germline V gene. CDR3 length: 13 amino acids. The CDR3 spells CASSQGGWNEQFF. For the CDR3, the DNA is TGTGCCAGCAGCCAAGGGGGATGGAATGAGCAGTTCTTC.

The chain uses TRBV5-6 and TRBJ1-2; 12 bases are a match to TRBD1. This CDR3 comprises 17 residues. The V and J ends lost 2 bases and 8 bases, in that order; junction bases with no gene match: 13. The germline CDR1 and CDR2 sequences are SGHDT and YYEEEE. The CDR3 DNA reads TGTGCCAGCAGCTTAGCCGGGACAGGGGGCGTTCGGTGGGGCTACACCTTC. Translating gives CASSLAGTGGVRWGYTF.

The chain employs TRBV10-1 and TRBJ1-1; D is possibly TRBD1 (5 bases). The V and J ends lost 7 bases and 4 bases respectively, with 16 bases between them. In germline, CDR1 is WNHNN, CDR2 SYGVQD (reference sequence). The CDR3 is 14 amino acids. This CDR3 is CASNEAGMGTEAFF. The CDR3 DNA sequence: TGCGCCAGCAACGAGGCAGGGATGGGCACTGAAGCTTTCTTT.

This clone was seen a single time. J is TRBJ2-1 and V is TRBV6-5; 10 positions agree with TRBD2. This CDR3 is built from 16 residues. The V segment lost 0 bases and the J segment 5 bases; nucleotides outside the gene matches: 4. Per germline, CDR1 MNHEY and CDR2 SVGAGI. The CDR3 spells CASSYSKSGGDNEQFF. CDR3 coding DNA: TGTGCCAGCAGTTACTCGAAGAGCGGGGGGGACAATGAGCAGTTCTTC.

This clone occurred once. The V gene is TRBV13, the J gene TRBJ2-7; no clear D. Germline V gene lookup returns CDR1 PRHDT and CDR2 FYEKMQ (reference sequence). Trimming shortened V by 0 bases and J by 3 bases, and 12 bases separated the two germline ends. This CDR3 is 15 amino acids long. DNA for the CDR3: TGTGCCAGCAGCTTAGGATCTAGTAGACTCTACGAGCAGTACTTC. Protein sequence: CASSLGSSRLYEQYF.

The chain has TRBV5-1 and TRBJ1-1, with 7 bases that match TRBD1. The CDR3 is 14 amino acids. V was clipped by 2 bases and J by 2 bases; unmatched bases: 3. Germline V gene sequence: CDR1 SGHRS, CDR2 YFSETQ. The CDR3 nucleotides are TGCGCCAGCAGCTTATGGGACAGTAACACTGAAGCTTTCTTT. The encoded protein is CASSLWDSNTEAFF.

The V call is TRBV7-9, the J call TRBJ1-1; TRBD1 aligns across 8 bases. The V and J ends lost 5 bases and 1 base, in that order; junction bases with no gene match: 12. CDR1 and CDR2 from the germline V gene are SEHNR and FQNEAQ (reference sequence). There are 17 residues in the CDR3. The CDR3 nucleotides read TGTGCCAGCAGCCCCCTCAGGGGGCGAGGAGCGAACACTGAAGCTTTCTTT. It is translated as CASSPLRGRGANTEAFF.

Turning to this clone: This specimen includes other DNA sequences encoding the same CDR3. The chain employs TRBV10-3 and TRBJ2-7; TRBD2 agrees at 7 bases. The CDR3 is made up of 15 amino acids. V shed 0 bases and J 4 bases; nucleotides not matched to a gene: 6. CDR1 is ENHRY and CDR2 is SYGVKD in the germline V gene. In nucleotides, the CDR3 is TGTGCCATCAGTGAGTCGAGTGGCGGGAGTTACGAGCAGTACTTC. Translated: CAISESSGGSYEQYF.

The chain links TRBV19 to TRBJ2-1; D is possibly TRBD1 (6 bases). This CDR3 is built from 12 residues. V was pared by 6 bases and J by 4 bases, with 7 bases between. The germline V gene has CDR1 LNHDA and CDR2 SQIVND (reference sequence). CDR3 protein: CASSTGYNEQFF. The CDR3 DNA sequence: TGTGCCAGTAGCACAGGGTACAATGAGCAGTTCTTC.

The chain employs TRBV5-5 and TRBJ1-4; maybe TRBD1 (5 bases). Trimming pared 0 bases from V and 8 bases from J, leaving 11 bases between. The CDR3 spans 14 residues. The V gene's germline CDR1 is SGHKS and CDR2 YYEKEE (reference sequence). The CDR3 is CASSLGTLAEKLFF. The CDR3 nucleotides read TGTGCCAGCAGCTTGGGGACACTGGCAGAAAAACTGTTTTTT.

The chain uses TRBV19 and TRBJ1-6; D is perhaps TRBD1 (6 bases). Germline V gene data show CDR1 as LNHDA and CDR2 as SQIVND (reference sequence). V was shortened by 6 bases and J by 1 base, with 16 bases between the two germline ends. CDR3 length: 17 residues. CDR3 region: CASSQTTGTSYNSPLHF. The CDR3 DNA is TGTGCCAGTAGCCAGACCACAGGGACGTCCTATAATTCACCCCTCCACTTT. Looking up the rest from reference TRBV19 and TRBJ1-6 gives the full variable domain: DGGITQSPKYLFRKEGQNVTLSCEQNLNHDAMYWYRQDPGQGLRLIYYSQIVNDFQKGDIAEGYSVSREKKESFPLTVTSAQKNPTAFYLCASSQTTGTSYNSPLHFGNGTRLTVT.

The rearrangement uses TRBV10-1 and TRBJ2-5; D is perhaps TRBD1 (5 bases). The germline gives CDR1 WNHNN, CDR2 SYGVQD (reference sequence). This CDR3 has 13 amino acids. The V end was cut by 2 bases, the J end by 2 bases, with 6 bases between. The CDR3 region has the DNA TGCGCCAGCAGTGAGAACAGGCAAGAGACCCAGTACTTC. As protein: CASSENRQETQYF.

The genes are TRBV27 and TRBJ2-2; the match to TRBD2 covers 8 bases. The CDR3 totals 16 residues. Germline V gene data show CDR1 as MNHEY and CDR2 as SMNVEV (reference sequence). The V segment lost 5 bases and the J segment 7 bases; nucleotides outside the gene matches: 12. The CDR3 sequence: CASSTTGTRTIGELFF. The DNA for the CDR3 is TGTGCCAGCAGTACCACCGGGACTAGAACCATCGGGGAGCTGTTTTTT.